The 32 T cell receptor beta chains below all came from one sample that was sequenced in a study of T cells in Graves' hyperthyroidism and ophthalmopathy. There were TCR beta CDR3 regions amplified from RNA transcripts. First-round RT-PCR with HTBI primers amplified the TCR CDR3 region. Using its own MiXCR run on the multiplex PCR reads, TCRdb lists one record per CDR3 protein. The sample comprises around 280,000 distinct CDR3 sequences, 12% to 15% of which are singletons, and approximately 7.9% rests with the top ten. The sequenced sample consisted of blood. The source of these receptors is a woman in her forties with Graves' hyperthyroidism.

V gene TRBV20-1 combines with J gene TRBJ1-2, with TRBD1 as a possible D gene (5 bases). V shed 8 bases and J shed 6 bases, with 31 bases lying between them. Germline lookup yields CDR1 DFQATT and CDR2 SNEGSKA (reference sequence). CDR3 length: 17 amino acids. The CDR3 nucleotides are TGCAGTCCTAACCAAGCGGGGGGGGGTACGAATCAGGATGGCTACACCTTC. It specifies CSPNQAGGGTNQDGYTF.

This clonotype came up many times. The rearrangement joins TRBV3-1 to TRBJ1-2, with TRBD1 identical over 7 bases. The ends lost 0 bases at V and 7 bases at J; junction bases unmatched: 11. The length of the CDR3 is 16 residues. Germline V gene lookup returns CDR1 LGHDT and CDR2 YNNKEL (reference sequence). The DNA for the CDR3 is TGTGCCAGCAGCCAAGATAGGAACAGGGGTTGGAGTGGCTACACCTTC. This sequence encodes CASSQDRNRGWSGYTF.

This clonotype showed up just a few times. The chain is built from TRBV7-9 and TRBJ2-5, with 12 bases identical to TRBD2. This CDR3 is 16 amino acids long. The V and J ends lost 0 bases and 5 bases, in that order; junction bases with no gene match: 4. CDR1 and CDR2 from the germline V gene are SEHNR and FQNEAQ (reference sequence). CDR3 nucleotides: TGTGCCAGCAGCTTAGCCCGGACTAGCGGGGTTGAGACCCAGTACTTC. This gives the protein CASSLARTSGVETQYF.

This clonotype was detected ten times or more. The chain combines TRBV20-1 with TRBJ2-1, with unresolved D. V lost 3 bases and J lost 1, with 7 bases in between. CDR1 is DFQATT, CDR2 SNEGSKA, per germline (reference sequence). This CDR3 spans 13 amino acids. The CDR3 region has the DNA TGCAGTGCTAGTTGGCCATCCTACAATGAGCAGTTCTTC. This codes for CSASWPSYNEQFF.

Notes on this clonotype: Given a much more abundant clone one base away, this may be a read error. This chain links TRBV20-1 with TRBJ1-5, with D unresolved. This CDR3 comprises 15 residues. CDR1 is DFQATT, CDR2 SNEGSKA, per germline (reference sequence). This chain's CDR3 is CSASGRPNSYQPQHF. In DNA, the CDR3 is TGCAGTGCTAGTGGCAGGCCAAATAGCTATCAGCCCCAGCATTTT.

This chain links TRBV12-3 or TRBV12-4 with TRBJ2-2, with D perhaps TRBD1 (6 bases). The CDR3 sequence is 15 residues long. Trimming pared 8 bases from V and 0 bases from J, leaving 13 bases between. CDR3 in amino acids: CASFPGVTNTGELFF. The CDR3 DNA is TGTGCCAGCTTCCCAGGGGTAACGAACACCGGGGAGCTGTTTTTT.

This clonotype was detected ten times or more. V is TRBV28 and J is TRBJ2-7, with 9 bases fitting TRBD1. With V trimmed by 6 bases and J by 3 bases, 12 bases remained unmatched. The CDR3 runs to 16 residues. CDR1 MDHEN and CDR2 SYDVKM come from the germline V gene. The CDR3 reads CASSPPGQGNGYEQYF. In nucleotides, the CDR3 is TGTGCCAGCAGCCCTCCCGGACAGGGGAACGGCTACGAGCAGTACTTC.

This clonotype has just a few counts. A junction boundary mismatches the germline segment, possibly from a read error. V gene TRBV10-3 combines with J gene TRBJ1-5, with 10 bases lining up with TRBD1. Looked up from germline, CDR1 is ENHRY and CDR2 is SYGVKD. There are 13 residues in the CDR3. The CDR3 loop is CAISGDRGQAQHF. The CDR3 bases are TGTGCCATCAGTGGGGACAGGGGTCAGGCCCAGCATTTT.

This clonotype was counted only a few times. The chain employs TRBV4-2 and TRBJ2-1, with 10 bases lining up with TRBD2. J was trimmed by 6 bases and V by 4 bases; bases with no gene match: 6. CDR3 size: 15 residues. The germline gives CDR1 LGHNA, CDR2 YNFKEQ. CDR3 DNA sequence: TGTGCCAGCAGCCCAGCCGGGACTAGCGCCAATGAGCAGTTCTTC. It encodes CASSPAGTSANEQFF.

The gene calls are TRBV24-1 and TRBJ2-5; D gene uncertain. This CDR3 region has 18 residues. Trimming shortened V by 7 bases and J by 1 base, and 24 bases separated the two germline ends. Germline V gene lookup returns CDR1 KGHDR and CDR2 SFDVKD. The CDR3 DNA reads as TGTGCCACCAGCTCAAGAGGATCAGGACGGAACGGCCAAGAGACCCAGTACTTC. It encodes CATSSRGSGRNGQETQYF.

This clonotype was seen a handful of times. J is TRBJ1-2 and V is TRBV29-1; D unresolved. The germline V gene has CDR1 SQVTM and CDR2 ANQGSEA. V was clipped by 1 base and J by 3 bases, with 6 bases between them. CDR3 length equals 12 residues. This CDR3 reads CSVEAADYGYTF. CDR3 coding DNA: TGCAGCGTTGAAGCGGCTGACTATGGCTACACCTTC.

This clonotype occurred many times. The chain has TRBV2 and TRBJ2-3, with TRBD1 matching over 12 bases. The CDR3 length is 16 residues. Germline CDR1 SNHLY, CDR2 FYNNEI. Trimming removed 5 bases from V and 2 bases from J; junction bases left unmatched: 5. CDR3 DNA: TGTGCCAGCAGTACCGGGACAGGGGGCTACACAGATACGCAGTATTTT. Translated: CASSTGTGGYTDTQYF.

The gene calls are TRBV7-9 and TRBJ1-5, with a possible D match to TRBD1 (6 bases). The CDR3 covers 18 residues. With 2 bases removed from V and 1 base from J, the gap between germline ends came to 18 bases. Germline V CDR1 and CDR2: SEHNR, FQNEAQ (reference sequence). CDR3 sequence reads: CASSLPPGQHWSNQPQHF. The DNA for the CDR3 is TGTGCCAGCAGCTTACCTCCGGGACAACATTGGAGCAATCAGCCCCAGCATTTT. The whole variable domain, remainder taken from reference TRBV7-9 and TRBJ1-5, is DTGVSQNPRHKITKRGQNVTFRCDPISEHNRLYWYRQTLGQGPEFLTYFQNEAQLEKSRLLSDRFSAERPKGSFSTLEIQRTEQGDSAMYLCASSLPPGQHWSNQPQHFGDGTRLSIL.

This clonotype was seen repeatedly, ten times or more. The rearrangement links TRBV10-3 to TRBJ1-5; D remains unclear. The CDR3 sequence is 12 residues long. Germline values: CDR1 ENHRY, CDR2 SYGVKD. Trimming cost V 4 bases and J 4 bases, with 5 bases left between them. The CDR3: CAISGENQPQHF. The CDR3 region has the DNA TGTGCCATCAGTGGAGAGAATCAGCCCCAGCATTTT.

Many counts were recorded for this clonotype. V usage is TRBV27 and J usage is TRBJ1-6; TRBD1 matches 9 bases. The CDR3 spans 15 residues. The germline V gene has CDR1 MNHEY and CDR2 SMNVEV (reference sequence). V lost 5 bases to trimming and J lost 5 bases; unmatched junction nucleotides: 4. The CDR3 region has the DNA TGTGCCAGCAGTAACCGGGACAGGGATAATTCACCCCTCCACTTT. Protein sequence: CASSNRDRDNSPLHF.

To note about this clonotype: One base away lies a much larger clone, so this may be a sequencing read error. The genes are TRBV4-2 and TRBJ2-1; 8 bases fit TRBD2. This CDR3 is 15 amino acids long. Germline V lookup: CDR1 LGHNA, CDR2 YNFKEQ. J gave up 8 bases and V 3 bases, and 9 bases lay outside the gene matches. CDR3 sequence (DNA): TGTGCCAGCAGCCATTCGGGAGGGTCCGAGGATGAGCAGTTCTTC. As protein: CASSHSGGSEDEQFF.

This clonotype was seen at least ten times. The chain couples TRBV27 to TRBJ1-2; D is unresolved. The germline gives CDR1 MNHEY, CDR2 SMNVEV (reference sequence). The V end lost 2 bases, the J end lost 5 bases, and 6 bases lay between the germline ends. The CDR3 is 12 residues long. CDR3 in DNA: TGTGCCAGCAGTTTACGGGGTTATGGCTACACCTTC. It encodes CASSLRGYGYTF.

The V gene is TRBV7-9, the J gene TRBJ1-1, with 9 bases matching TRBD1. Trimming at V came to 6 bases and at J to 6 bases, leaving 8 bases not matched to a gene. The CDR3 is 14 residues long. Germline CDR1 and CDR2: SEHNR and FQNEAQ (reference sequence). In nucleotides, the CDR3 is TGTGCCAGCAGTAGCGGACAGGGGTCCTCTGAAGCTTTCTTT. This encodes CASSSGQGSSEAFF.

The chain joins TRBV18 to TRBJ1-6; D is possibly TRBD1 (5 bases). CDR3 size: 14 residues. Trimming left V 3 bases short and J 4 bases short, with 7 bases between. Germline CDR1 and CDR2: KGHSH and LQKENI. CDR3 sequence (DNA): TGTGCCAGCTCACCGGCAGGGTATAATTCACCCCTCCACTTT. It encodes CASSPAGYNSPLHF.

This clonotype was recorded a few times. The chain employs TRBV24-1 and TRBJ2-6; 10 bases map to TRBD1. The V and J ends lost 4 bases and 0 bases, in that order; junction bases with no gene match: 11. Germline CDR1 is KGHDR and CDR2 is SFDVKD. The length of the CDR3 is 20 residues. CDR3 sequence (DNA): TGTGCCACCAGTGACCCCCGACAGGGGGCACGTACCTCTGGGGCCAACGTCCTGACTTTC. This gives the protein CATSDPRQGARTSGANVLTF.

This clonotype was seen a few times. The chain carries TRBV9 and TRBJ2-7; 11 nucleotides align to TRBD1. CDR1 and CDR2 (germline): SGDLS, YYNGEE. This CDR3 contains 15 residues. J was trimmed by 5 bases and V by 0 bases; bases with no gene match: 4. For the CDR3, the DNA is TGTGCCAGCAGCGTAGGGGACAGGGGGATCCACGAGCAGTACTTC. It yields the protein CASSVGDRGIHEQYF.

This clonotype was found many times. The chain combines TRBV28 with TRBJ2-7; possible D gene TRBD2, 6 bases. There are 15 residues in the CDR3. Germline V lookup: CDR1 MDHEN, CDR2 SYDVKM. Deletions cut 3 bases from V and 1 base from J, with 13 bases between. CDR3 sequence (DNA): TGTGCCAGCAGTTTTTGGGCGGGACCTTCCTACGAGCAGTACTTC. Protein product: CASSFWAGPSYEQYF.

In this sample, this clonotype turned up many times. The V gene is TRBV7-8, the J gene TRBJ2-1; D not resolved. Trimming pared 5 bases from V and 8 bases from J, leaving 7 bases between. Germline CDR1 is SGHVS and CDR2 is FQNEAQ. The CDR3 extends over 11 amino acids. CDR3 loop: CASSIIHEQFF. The DNA of the CDR3 is TGTGCCAGCAGCATAATCCATGAGCAGTTCTTC.

This clonotype was seen repeatedly, ten times or more. J is TRBJ2-7 and V is TRBV12-3 or TRBV12-4; TRBD1 agrees at 8 bases. The CDR3 covers 15 residues. The J segment lost 7 bases and the V segment lost 5 bases, leaving 13 bases of the junction unmatched. CDR3 amino acids: CASSTSLTGVEEQYF. The CDR3 nucleotides are TGTGCCAGCAGTACCAGCTTGACAGGGGTTGAGGAGCAGTACTTC.

The J gene is TRBJ2-2, the V gene TRBV19; no reliable D call. Trimming removed 3 bases at V and 8 bases at J, with 13 bases between. The CDR3 has 14 residues. Germline assignment: CDR1 LNHDA and CDR2 SQIVND (reference sequence). CDR3 in amino acids: CASSMVAPGGELFF. The CDR3 DNA is TGTGCCAGTAGTATGGTAGCACCTGGGGGGGAGCTGTTTTTT.

This clonotype was observed at least ten times. V usage is TRBV7-2 and J usage is TRBJ2-1; 12 bases are a match to TRBD2. Germline CDR1 SGHTA, CDR2 FQGNSA. Germline trimming cut 4 bases from V and 4 bases from J; bases unmatched to any gene: 8. The CDR3 has 17 residues. The CDR3 spells CASSSPSGRASYNEQFF. The CDR3 DNA follows: TGTGCCAGCAGCTCTCCTAGCGGGAGGGCCTCGTACAATGAGCAGTTCTTC.

With respect to this clonotype: A much bigger clone sits one base away, suggesting this may be a read error. The CDR3 ends on some other residue instead of the conserved phenylalanine or tryptophan, so this is likely a read error. This chain links TRBV6-1 with TRBJ2-7; D is ambiguous. Trimming removed 2 bases at V and 6 bases at J, with 17 bases between. This CDR3 spans 15 amino acids. Germline CDR1 reads MNHNS; CDR2 reads SASEGT. CDR3: CASSEMVRRSGEQYL. Here the CDR3 DNA reads TGTGCCAGCAGTGAAATGGTCCGGCGGTCTGGCGAGCAGTACCTC.

This clonotype was detected ten times or more. This chain connects TRBV27 to TRBJ2-7, with 12 nucleotides matching TRBD2. The germline CDR1 and CDR2 sequences are MNHEY and SMNVEV (reference sequence). The CDR3 runs to 16 residues. The junction had 7 bases not matched to a gene; V was cut back by 3 bases and J by 4 bases. The CDR3 reads CASSFSQTSGSYEQYF. CDR3 bases: TGTGCCAGCAGTTTTTCCCAGACTAGCGGGAGTTACGAGCAGTACTTC.

The chain uses TRBV12-5 and TRBJ1-4, with D uncertain. Germline values: CDR1 LGHNT, CDR2 FRNRAP. Trimming pared 1 base from V and 6 bases from J, leaving 18 bases between. The CDR3 spans 17 residues. The CDR3 DNA reads as TGTGCTAGTGGTTTGGCTCGATACGGAAAACGGGATGAAAAACTGTTTTTT. Protein: CASGLARYGKRDEKLFF.

This clonotype was detected many times. The rearrangement joins TRBV30 to TRBJ2-7, with a tentative D call TRBD1 (6 bases). The germline gives CDR1 GTSNPN, CDR2 SVGIG (reference sequence). V was cut by 4 bases and J by 4 bases, with 14 bases left in between. The CDR3 has 13 amino acids. The CDR3, as DNA: TGTGCCTGGAAGGTAGGGGGATTATACGAGCAGTACTTC. Its protein product is CAWKVGGLYEQYF.

On this clonotype: Possible read error: a much larger clone is one base away. The genes are TRBV29-1 and TRBJ2-7; D is perhaps TRBD1 (7 bases). Germline CDR1 and CDR2: SQVTM and ANQGSEA. The CDR3 runs 13 residues. The DNA for the CDR3 is TGCAGCATTGGGGGGACAGAACGCTACGAGCAGTGCTTC. This encodes CSIGGTERYEQCF.

The chain joins TRBV6-2 or TRBV6-3 to TRBJ2-5; TRBD2 is a possible D gene (6 bases). The CDR3 length is 15 residues. V lost 2 bases to trimming and J lost 4 bases, with 14 bases between them. Germline lookup yields CDR1 MNHEY and CDR2 SVGEGT. CDR3 residues: CASSYRETRRETQYF. In nucleotides, the CDR3 is TGTGCCAGCAGTTACAGGGAGACTAGGCGAGAGACCCAGTACTTC.